This T cell receptor (beta chain) was recorded in a study of cytomegalovirus exposure and HLA in healthy donors. The donors comprised healthy bone marrow donors. The donors, nominally healthy at sampling, likely had unrecorded immune exposures. PCR employed 60 Vbeta and 13 Jbeta primers. Produced via immunoSEQ multiplex PCR; TCRdb's table is partial and in-frame only. The table includes about 100,000 clones, about 80% detected once. Study findings and constraints: TCR beta chains numbering some 150 were designated cytomegalovirus-associated. The analysis excluded some indistinguishable V segments, including TRBV6-2 and TRBV6-3.

Germline-derived CDR1 and CDR2 are SEHNR and FQNEAQ (reference sequence). This CDR3 spans 12 amino acids. For this clone: The antigen is undetermined. Germline is not matched at one junction end, which may reflect a read error.

The chain is built from TRBV7-9 and TRBJ2-7, with unresolved D. The receptor's source is a female donor in good health and CMV-seropositive. Sequenced material: PBMCs. The DNA of the CDR3 is TGTTCCAGCAGCTACGGAGCTGGCGAGCAGTACTTC. Protein: CSSSYGAGEQYF.